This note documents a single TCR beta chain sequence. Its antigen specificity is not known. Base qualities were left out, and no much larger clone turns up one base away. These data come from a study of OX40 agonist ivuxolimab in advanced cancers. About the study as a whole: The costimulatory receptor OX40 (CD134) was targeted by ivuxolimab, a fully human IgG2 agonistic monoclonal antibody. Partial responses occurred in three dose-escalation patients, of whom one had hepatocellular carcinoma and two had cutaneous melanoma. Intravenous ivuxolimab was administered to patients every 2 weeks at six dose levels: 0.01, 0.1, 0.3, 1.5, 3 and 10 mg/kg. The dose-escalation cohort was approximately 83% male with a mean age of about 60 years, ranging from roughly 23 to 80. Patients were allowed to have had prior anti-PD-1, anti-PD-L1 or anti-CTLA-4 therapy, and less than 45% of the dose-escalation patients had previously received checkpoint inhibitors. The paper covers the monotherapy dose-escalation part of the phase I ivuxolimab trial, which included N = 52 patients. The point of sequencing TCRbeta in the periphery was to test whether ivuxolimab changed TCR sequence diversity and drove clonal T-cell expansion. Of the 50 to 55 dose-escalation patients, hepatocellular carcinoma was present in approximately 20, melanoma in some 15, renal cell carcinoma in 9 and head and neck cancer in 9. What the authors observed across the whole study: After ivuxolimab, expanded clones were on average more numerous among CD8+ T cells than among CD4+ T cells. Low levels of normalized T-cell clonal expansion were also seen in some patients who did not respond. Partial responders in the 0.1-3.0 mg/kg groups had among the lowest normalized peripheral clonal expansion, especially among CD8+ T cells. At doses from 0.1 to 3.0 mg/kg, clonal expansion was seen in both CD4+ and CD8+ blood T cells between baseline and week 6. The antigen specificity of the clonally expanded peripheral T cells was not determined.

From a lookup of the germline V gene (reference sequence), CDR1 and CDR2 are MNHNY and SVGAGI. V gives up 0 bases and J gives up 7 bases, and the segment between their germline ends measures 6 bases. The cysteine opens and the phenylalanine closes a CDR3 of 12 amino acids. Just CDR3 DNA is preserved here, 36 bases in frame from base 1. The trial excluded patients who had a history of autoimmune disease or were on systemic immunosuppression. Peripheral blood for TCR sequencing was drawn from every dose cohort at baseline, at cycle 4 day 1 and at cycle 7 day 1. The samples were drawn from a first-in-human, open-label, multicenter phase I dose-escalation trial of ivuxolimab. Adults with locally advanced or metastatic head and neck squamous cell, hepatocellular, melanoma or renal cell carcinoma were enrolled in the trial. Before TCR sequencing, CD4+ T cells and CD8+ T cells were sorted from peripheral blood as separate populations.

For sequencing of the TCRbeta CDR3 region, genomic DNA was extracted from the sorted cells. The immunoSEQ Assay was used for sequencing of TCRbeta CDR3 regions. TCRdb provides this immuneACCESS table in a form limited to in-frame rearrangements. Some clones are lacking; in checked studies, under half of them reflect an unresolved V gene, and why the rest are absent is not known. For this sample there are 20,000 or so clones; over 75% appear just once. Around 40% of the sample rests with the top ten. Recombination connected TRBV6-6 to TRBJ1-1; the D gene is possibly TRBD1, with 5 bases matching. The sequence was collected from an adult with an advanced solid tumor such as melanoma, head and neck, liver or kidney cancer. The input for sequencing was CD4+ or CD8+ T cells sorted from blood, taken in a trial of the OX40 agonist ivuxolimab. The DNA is TGTGCCAGCAGTTACTCGCAGGGTGAAGCTTTCTTT. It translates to CASSYSQGEAFF.